This T cell receptor (beta chain) is drawn from a study of blood T cell repertoires in COVID-19. Study-level information: The origin of the acute and convalescent COVID-19 samples was the United States, Italy and Spain. In each case, the material was cDNA or gDNA derived from T cells, B-cell-depleted T cells, or PBMCs.

V was trimmed by 7 bases and J by 5 bases, leaving 11 bases between them. CDR1 is LNHDA, CDR2 SQIVND, per germline (reference sequence). This CDR3 comprises 13 residues. In the authors' workflow: Estimated nucleated cell counts came from reference gene primer amplification. TCRdb keeps only in-frame clones here, not all; method: immunoSEQ multiplex PCR. V and J calls and clone size follow that table, whereas D and trimming were derived from the DNA. The profile shows about 260,000 clones, 86% of them singletons. Sequencing was carried out using peripheral blood. V and J are TRBV19 and TRBJ1-4; D gene unclear. The clonotype was recovered from a young man with active or convalescent COVID-19. CDR3 nucleotide sequence: TGTGCCAGTACCCAGTCTCAAAATGAAAAACTGTTTTTT. Protein product: CASTQSQNEKLFF.